This TCR beta chain was observed in a study of Graves' ophthalmopathy and Graves' hyperthyroidism. The authors amplified TCR beta CDR3 regions, and they did so from RNA transcripts for repertoire sequencing. In the first round, RT-PCR was carried out with HTBI primers, and a multiplex PCR formed the second round. In TCRdb, the multiplex PCR reads were re-called with MiXCR into one record per CDR3 protein. The sample yields 200,000 to 250,000 distinct CDR3 sequences, roughly 29% seen once. The table lists this clonotype with many counts. The sequenced sample was peripheral blood. The TCR comes from a man aged 45-65 years with Graves' ophthalmopathy.

The CDR3: CASSSGDRAGSQPQHF. The DNA of the CDR3 is TGTGCCAGCAGTTCAGGAGACAGGGCGGGCAGTCAGCCCCAGCATTTT. The chain joins TRBV12-3 or TRBV12-4 to TRBJ1-5; 7 bases are shared with TRBD1. This CDR3 has 16 amino acids. With V trimmed by 4 bases and J by 6 bases, 12 bases remained unmatched.